The T cell receptor (beta chain) described here comes from a study of Ad26.COV2.S vaccination and SARS-CoV-2 variants. Regarding the study as a whole: The placebo group had lower spike-specific TCR breadth than the vaccine recipients did.

The data were produced by immunoSEQ multiplex PCR, yet TCRdb's version contains in-frame clones alone and is incomplete. The sample lists around 350,000 clones, 85% occurring once. Concerning this clone itself: Antigen specificity is unknown.

The germline V and J ends were trimmed by 8 bases and 2 bases, with 14 bases remaining between them. The CDR3 consists of 14 residues. Looked up from germline, CDR1 is SGHTA and CDR2 is FQGNSA. Stated treatment: around 19 received Ad26.COV2.S at low or high dose, single or two shots; several received placebo; per-sample allocation not given. Samples were taken on day 63 after the first vaccine or placebo injection. An adult aged 18-55 years in Boston served as the donor. The sequence was obtained from a person aged 18-60 years who received the Ad26.COV2.S COVID-19 vaccine or a placebo. J is TRBJ2-3 and V is TRBV7-2; D is undetermined. The sequenced sample was peripheral blood, obtained in a trial of Ad26.COV2.S vaccine versus placebo. CDR3 region: CASSDGRYTDTQYF. The CDR3 bases are TGTGCCAGCTCCGATGGACGGTACACAGATACGCAGTATTTT.